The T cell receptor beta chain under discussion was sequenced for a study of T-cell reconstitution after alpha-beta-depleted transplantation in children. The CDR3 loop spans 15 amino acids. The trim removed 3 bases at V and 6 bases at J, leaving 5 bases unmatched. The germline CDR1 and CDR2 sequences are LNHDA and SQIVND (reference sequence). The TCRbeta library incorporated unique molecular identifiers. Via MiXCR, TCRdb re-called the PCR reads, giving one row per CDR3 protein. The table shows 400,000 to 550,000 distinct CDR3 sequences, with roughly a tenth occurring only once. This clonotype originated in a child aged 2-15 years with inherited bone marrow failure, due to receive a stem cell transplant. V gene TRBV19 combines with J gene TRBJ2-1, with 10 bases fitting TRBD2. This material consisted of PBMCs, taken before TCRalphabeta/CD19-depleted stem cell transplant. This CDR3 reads CASSILAGVGNEQFF. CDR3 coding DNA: TGTGCCAGTAGTATCCTAGCGGGAGTAGGCAATGAGCAGTTCTTC.